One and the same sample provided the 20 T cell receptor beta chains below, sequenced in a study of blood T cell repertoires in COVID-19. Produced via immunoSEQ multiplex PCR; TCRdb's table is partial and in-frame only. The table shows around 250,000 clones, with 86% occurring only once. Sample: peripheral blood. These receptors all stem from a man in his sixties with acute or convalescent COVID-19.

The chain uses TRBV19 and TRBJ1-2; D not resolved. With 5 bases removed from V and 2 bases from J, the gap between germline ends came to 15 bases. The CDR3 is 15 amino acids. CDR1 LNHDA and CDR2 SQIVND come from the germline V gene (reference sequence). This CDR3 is CASSPPPTRNYGYTF. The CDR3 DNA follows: TGTGCCAGTAGTCCCCCCCCGACAAGGAACTATGGCTACACCTTC.

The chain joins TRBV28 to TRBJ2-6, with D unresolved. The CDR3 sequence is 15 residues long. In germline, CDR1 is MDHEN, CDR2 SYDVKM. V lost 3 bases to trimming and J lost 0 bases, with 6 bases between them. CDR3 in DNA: TGTGCCAGCAGTTTGTCGGGCTCTGGGGCCAACGTCCTGACTTTC. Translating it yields CASSLSGSGANVLTF. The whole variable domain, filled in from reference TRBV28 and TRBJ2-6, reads DVKVTQSSRYLVKRTGEKVFLECVQDMDHENMFWYRQDPGLGLRLIYFSYDVKMKEKGDIPEGYSVSREKKERFSLILESASTNQTSMYLCASSLSGSGANVLTFGAGSRLTVL.

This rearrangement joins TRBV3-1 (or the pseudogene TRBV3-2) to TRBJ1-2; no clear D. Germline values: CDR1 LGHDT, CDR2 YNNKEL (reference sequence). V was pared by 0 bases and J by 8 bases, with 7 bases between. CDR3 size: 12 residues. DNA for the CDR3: TGTGCCAGCAGCCAAGACCTAACGGGCTACACCTTC. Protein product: CASSQDLTGYTF.

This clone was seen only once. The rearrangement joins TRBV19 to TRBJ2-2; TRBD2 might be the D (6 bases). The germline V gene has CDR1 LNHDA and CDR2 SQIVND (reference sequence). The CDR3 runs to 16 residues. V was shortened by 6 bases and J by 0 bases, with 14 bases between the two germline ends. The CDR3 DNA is TGTGCCAGTAGATCCCAGCGGGTGACGAACACCGGGGAGCTGTTTTTT. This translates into CASRSQRVTNTGELFF.

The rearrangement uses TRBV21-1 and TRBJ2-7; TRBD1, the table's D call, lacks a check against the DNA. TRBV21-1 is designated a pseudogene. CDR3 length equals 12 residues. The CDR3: CASPTGTYEQYF. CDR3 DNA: TGTGCCAGCCCGACAGGGACCTACGAGCAGTACTTC.

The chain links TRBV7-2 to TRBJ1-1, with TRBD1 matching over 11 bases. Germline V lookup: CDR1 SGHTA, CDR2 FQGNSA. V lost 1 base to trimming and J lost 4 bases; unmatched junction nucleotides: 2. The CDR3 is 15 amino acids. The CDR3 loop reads CASSLGGTGGTEAFF. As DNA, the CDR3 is TGTGCCAGCAGCTTAGGAGGGACAGGGGGCACTGAAGCTTTCTTT.

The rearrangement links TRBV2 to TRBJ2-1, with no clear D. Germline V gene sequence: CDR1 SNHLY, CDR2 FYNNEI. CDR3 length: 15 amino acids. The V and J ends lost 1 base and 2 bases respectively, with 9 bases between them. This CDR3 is CASSEGRSTYNEQFF. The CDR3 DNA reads TGTGCCAGCAGTGAAGGGCGGTCCACCTACAATGAGCAGTTCTTC.

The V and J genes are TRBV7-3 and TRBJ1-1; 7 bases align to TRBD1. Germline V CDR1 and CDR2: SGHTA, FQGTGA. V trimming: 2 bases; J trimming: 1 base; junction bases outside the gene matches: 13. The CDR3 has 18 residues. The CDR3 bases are TGTGCCAGCAGCTTATCGCCCTTTGACAGGGATAGGAACACTGAAGCTTTCTTT. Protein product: CASSLSPFDRDRNTEAFF.

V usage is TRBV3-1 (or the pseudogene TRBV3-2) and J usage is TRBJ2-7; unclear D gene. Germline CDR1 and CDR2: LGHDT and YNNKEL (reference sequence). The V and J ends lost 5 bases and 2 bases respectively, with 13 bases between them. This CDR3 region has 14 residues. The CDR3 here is CASSLASGPYEQYF. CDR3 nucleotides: TGTGCCAGCAGCTTGGCGTCAGGTCCCTACGAGCAGTACTTC.

The CDR3 here is CASSPTSGGYNEQFF. CDR3 nucleotide sequence: TGTGCCAGCAGCCCAACATCAGGGGGCTACAATGAGCAGTTCTTC. V is TRBV11-3 and J is TRBJ2-1, with 7 nucleotides matching TRBD1. V gave up 5 bases and J gave up 3 bases; unmatched junction bases: 7. Germline V CDR1 and CDR2: SGHNT, YENEEA. The CDR3 has 15 residues.

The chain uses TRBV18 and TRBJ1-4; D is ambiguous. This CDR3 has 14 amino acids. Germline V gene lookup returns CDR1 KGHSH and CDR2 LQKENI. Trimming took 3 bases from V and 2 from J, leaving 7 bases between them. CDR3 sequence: CASSPTSTNEKLFF. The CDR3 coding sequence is TGTGCCAGCTCACCCACATCTACTAATGAAAAACTGTTTTTT.

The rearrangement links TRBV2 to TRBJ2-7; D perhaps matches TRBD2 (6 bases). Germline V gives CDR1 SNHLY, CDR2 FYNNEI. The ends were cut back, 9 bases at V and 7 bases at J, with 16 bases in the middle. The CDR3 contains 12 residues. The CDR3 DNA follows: TGTGCCAGTAAGGCGGGACTTGGGGAGCAGTACTTC. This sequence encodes CASKAGLGEQYF.

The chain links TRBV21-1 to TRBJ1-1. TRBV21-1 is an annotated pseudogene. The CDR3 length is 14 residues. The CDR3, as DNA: TGTGCCAGCAGCAAAAGGTGGAGGGGTAATGAAGCTTTCTTT. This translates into CASSKRWRGNEAFF.

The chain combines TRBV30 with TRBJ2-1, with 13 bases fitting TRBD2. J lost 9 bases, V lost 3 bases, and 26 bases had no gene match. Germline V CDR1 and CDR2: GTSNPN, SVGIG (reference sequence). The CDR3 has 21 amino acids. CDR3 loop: CAWSSYTQTSGRFQPLGEQFF. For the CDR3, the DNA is TGTGCCTGGAGCAGCTACACCCAGACTAGCGGGAGGTTCCAACCCCTAGGTGAGCAGTTCTTC. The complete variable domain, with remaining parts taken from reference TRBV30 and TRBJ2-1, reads SQTIHQWPATLVQPVGSPLSLECTVEGTSNPNLYWYRQAAGRGLQLLFYSVGIGQISSEVPQNLSASRPQDRQFILSSKKLLLSDSGFYLCAWSSYTQTSGRFQPLGEQFFGPGTRLTVL.

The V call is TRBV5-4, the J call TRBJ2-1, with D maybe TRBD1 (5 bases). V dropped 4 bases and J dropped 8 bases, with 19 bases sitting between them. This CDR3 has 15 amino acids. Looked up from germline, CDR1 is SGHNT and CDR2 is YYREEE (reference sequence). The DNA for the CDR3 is TGTGCCAGCAGCCTGGGGCAGGGCTACAATTATGAGCAGTTCTTC. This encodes CASSLGQGYNYEQFF.

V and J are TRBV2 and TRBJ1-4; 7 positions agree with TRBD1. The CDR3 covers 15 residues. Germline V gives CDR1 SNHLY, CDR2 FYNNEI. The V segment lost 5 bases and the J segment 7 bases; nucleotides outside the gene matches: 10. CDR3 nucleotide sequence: TGTGCCAGCAGTTATGACAGGGAGCTAAGTGAAAAACTGTTTTTT. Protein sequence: CASSYDRELSEKLFF. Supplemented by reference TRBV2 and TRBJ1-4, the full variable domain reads EPEVTQTPSHQVTQMGQEVILRCVPISNHLYFYWYRQILGQKVEFLVSFYNNEISEKSEIFDDQFSVERPDGSNFTLKIRSTKLEDSAMYFCASSYDRELSEKLFFGSGTQLSVL.

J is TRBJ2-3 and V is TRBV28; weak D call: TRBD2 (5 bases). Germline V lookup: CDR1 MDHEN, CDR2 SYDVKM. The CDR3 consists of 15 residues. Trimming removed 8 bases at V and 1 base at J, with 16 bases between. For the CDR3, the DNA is TGTGCCAGCCGCGAAGGGTACGGGGGCACAGATACGCAGTATTTT. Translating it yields CASREGYGGTDTQYF.

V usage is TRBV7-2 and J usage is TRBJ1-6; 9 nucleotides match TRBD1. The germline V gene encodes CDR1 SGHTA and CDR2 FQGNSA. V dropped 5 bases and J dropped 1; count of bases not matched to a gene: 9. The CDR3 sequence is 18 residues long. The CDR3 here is CASSPRVQGASYNSPLHF. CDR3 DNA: TGTGCCAGCAGCCCTAGGGTACAGGGGGCTTCCTATAATTCACCCCTCCACTTT. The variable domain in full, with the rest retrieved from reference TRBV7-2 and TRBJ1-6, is GAGVSQSPSNKVTEKGKDVELRCDPISGHTALYWYRQSLGQGLEFLIYFQGNSAPDKSGLPSDRFSAERTGGSVSTLTIQRTQQEDSAVYLCASSPRVQGASYNSPLHFGNGTRLTVT.

The CDR3 DNA reads as TGCAGCGGGGGACTCACTGAAGCTTTCTTT. Translating gives CSGGLTEAFF. The chain is built from TRBV29-1 and TRBJ1-1; D might be TRBD1 (5 bases). V lost 7 bases and J lost 4, with 7 bases in between. The germline V gene has CDR1 SQVTM and CDR2 ANQGSEA. This CDR3 contains 10 residues. Variable domain in full (rest from reference TRBV29-1 and TRBJ1-1): SAVISQKPSRDICQRGTSLTIQCQVDSQVTMMFWYRQQPGQSLTLIATANQGSEATYESGFVIDKFPISRPNLTFSTLTVSNMSPEDSSIYLCSGGLTEAFFGQGTRLTVV.

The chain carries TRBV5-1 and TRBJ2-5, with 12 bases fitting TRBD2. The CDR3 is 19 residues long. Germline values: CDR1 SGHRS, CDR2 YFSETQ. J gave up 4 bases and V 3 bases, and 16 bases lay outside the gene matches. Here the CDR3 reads CASSSKRGLAGSTGETQYF. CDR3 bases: TGCGCCAGCAGCTCAAAACGTGGACTAGCGGGATCAACAGGAGAGACCCAGTACTTC.